This T cell receptor beta chain is drawn from a study of T-cell memory formation after mild COVID-19. Study findings and constraints: CD4/CD8 balance characterized clones contracting day 15 to 85, and CD4+ skew characterized later expanders. Of the contracting clones, CD4+ ones lay mainly in CM and EM, and CD8+ ones in EMRA.

This clonotype was counted ten times or more. Its matching antigen is unknown. The germline CDR1 and CDR2 sequences are SGHTA and FQGNSA. Trimming pared 0 bases from V and 4 bases from J, leaving 9 bases between. The CDR3 totals 14 residues. 5'RACE primed at constant segments yielded TCR alpha and TCR beta cDNA libraries bearing sample barcodes and UMIs. TCRdb fed the 5' RACE reads into MiXCR, producing one record per CDR3 protein. Here the sample spans 34,000 or so distinct CDR3 sequences, roughly 7.2% being singletons. Sequenced sample: PBMCs or a T cell subset sorted from them (not recorded which). This chain connects TRBV7-2 to TRBJ2-5; no clear D gene. This TCR came from a man between 18 and 35 years old who had mild COVID-19 (a few samples of this study predate the infection). Cell type and time point are not known. In nucleotides, the CDR3 is TGTGCCAGCAGCTTAGCGGGTGTTTTAGAGACCCAGTACTTC. Translation: CASSLAGVLETQYF.